The 21 T cell receptor beta chains below all came from one sample that was sequenced in a study of blood T cell repertoires in COVID-19. Sequenced by immunoSEQ multiplex PCR; TCRdb stores in-frame clones only, minus some. The sample consists of about 260,000 clones, around 90% of them appearing once. Sequencing input: PBMCs or T cells enriched from blood (not recorded which). Receptors were obtained from a woman between 45 and 60 years old who had recovered from COVID-19.

The chain employs TRBV28 and TRBJ1-2; a weak D match, TRBD1 (6 bases). V dropped 6 bases and J dropped 3 bases, with 8 bases sitting between them. There are 12 residues in the CDR3. The germline gives CDR1 MDHEN, CDR2 SYDVKM. The CDR3 DNA follows: TGTGCCAGCAGGGACAGCTACTATGGCTACACCTTC. Translation: CASRDSYYGYTF.

V is TRBV9 and J is TRBJ2-7; 9 bases fit TRBD1. Looked up from germline, CDR1 is SGDLS and CDR2 is YYNGEE. The trim removed 4 bases at V and 2 bases at J, leaving 10 bases unmatched. CDR3 length: 16 amino acids. The chain's CDR3 is CASSPRMDRGAYEQYF. In DNA, the CDR3 is TGTGCCAGCAGCCCAAGGATGGACAGGGGCGCCTACGAGCAGTACTTC.

Regarding this clone: The same CDR3 can be traced to other DNA sequences in this sample. V is TRBV7-9 and J is TRBJ1-2, with 8 bases aligning to TRBD1. The CDR3 totals 14 residues. Germline assignment: CDR1 SEHNR and CDR2 FQNEAQ (reference sequence). V lost 2 bases to trimming and J lost 7 bases; unmatched junction nucleotides: 6. The CDR3 is CASSLSGTGGGYTF. The CDR3 region has the DNA TGTGCCAGCAGCTTATCCGGGACAGGTGGTGGCTACACCTTC.

The chain is built from TRBV10-3 and TRBJ1-2; 10 nucleotides match TRBD1. The germline CDR1 and CDR2 sequences are ENHRY and SYGVKD. J gave up 4 bases and V 0 bases, and 5 bases lay outside the gene matches. The CDR3 covers 16 residues. The CDR3 is CAISESQTGGGYGYTF. CDR3 in DNA: TGTGCCATCAGTGAGTCGCAGACAGGGGGCGGCTATGGCTACACCTTC.

This sequence joins TRBV5-1 and TRBJ1-3, with D perhaps matching TRBD1 (5 bases). The V gene's germline CDR1 is SGHRS and CDR2 YFSETQ. Trimming took 2 bases from V and 0 from J, leaving 9 bases between them. This CDR3 has 15 residues. CDR3 in amino acids: CASSLTGPSGNTIYF. CDR3 coding DNA: TGCGCCAGCAGCTTAACAGGACCCTCTGGAAACACCATATATTTT.

The chain combines TRBV15 with TRBJ2-3; tentative D call: TRBD1 (5 bases). CDR3 size: 19 residues. Per germline, CDR1 LNHNV and CDR2 YYDKDF (reference sequence). The V end was cut by 0 bases, the J end by 0 bases, with 19 bases between. In nucleotides, the CDR3 is TGTGCCACCAGCAGAGATCGGTCCCTAAATGGGGCTAGCACAGATACGCAGTATTTT. Residues: CATSRDRSLNGASTDTQYF.

The J gene is TRBJ2-5, the V gene TRBV2; D perhaps matches TRBD2 (5 bases). CDR1 SNHLY and CDR2 FYNNEI come from the germline V gene. CDR3 length: 15 residues. Between the trimmed V and J ends, which lost 6 bases and 5 bases, there was a span of 19 bases. CDR3 in amino acids: CASRSGPKPGETQYF. The CDR3 coding sequence is TGTGCCAGCAGGTCGGGTCCGAAGCCGGGGGAGACCCAGTACTTC.

Details on this clone: The same CDR3 is also encoded by other DNA sequences in this sample. The J gene is TRBJ1-1, the V gene TRBV7-9; 8 nucleotides align to TRBD1. The CDR3 is 15 amino acids. Germline CDR1 is SEHNR and CDR2 is FQNEAQ (reference sequence). The ends lost 2 bases at V and 1 base at J; junction bases unmatched: 3. CDR3 coding DNA: TGTGCCAGCAGCTTACGACAGGGGCCGAACACTGAAGCTTTCTTT. Translation gives CASSLRQGPNTEAFF.

A note on this clone: Within the sample, other DNA sequences also encode this same CDR3. The chain recombines TRBV30 with TRBJ1-5; D uncertain. Germline-derived CDR1 and CDR2 are GTSNPN and SVGIG (reference sequence). Trimming stripped 3 bases from V and 0 bases from J, with 6 bases between. This CDR3 is 13 amino acids long. The CDR3 sequence: CAWRRDSNQPQHF. CDR3 coding DNA: TGTGCCTGGAGGAGGGATAGCAATCAGCCCCAGCATTTT. The full variable domain, completed using reference TRBV30 and TRBJ1-5, is SQTIHQWPATLVQPVGSPLSLECTVEGTSNPNLYWYRQAAGRGLQLLFYSVGIGQISSEVPQNLSASRPQDRQFILSSKKLLLSDSGFYLCAWRRDSNQPQHFGDGTRLSIL.

The rearrangement uses TRBV27 and TRBJ2-7; TRBD1 matches at 8 bases. This CDR3 has 14 residues. After removal of 5 bases from V and 1 base from J, the junction contained 4 bases not matched to a gene. Germline V lookup: CDR1 MNHEY, CDR2 SMNVEV (reference sequence). The CDR3 DNA is TGTGCCAGCAGTGGACAGGGCCCTTCCTACGAGCAGTACTTC. Its protein is CASSGQGPSYEQYF.

The chain uses TRBV30 and TRBJ1-2, with a weak D call TRBD1 (5 bases). The CDR3 is made up of 13 amino acids. Trimming pared 5 bases from V and 5 bases from J, leaving 15 bases between. Germline V lookup: CDR1 GTSNPN, CDR2 SVGIG (reference sequence). The chain's CDR3 is CAWAGGPGYGYTF. DNA for the CDR3: TGTGCCTGGGCCGGGGGACCTGGATATGGCTACACCTTC.

This clone was recorded once. The chain has TRBV7-8 and TRBJ2-5; 8 positions match TRBD1. V shed 5 bases, J shed 4 bases, and the junction held 3 bases outside the gene matches. This CDR3 has 13 amino acids. Germline V gene lookup returns CDR1 SGHVS and CDR2 FQNEAQ. The CDR3 region has the DNA TGTGCCAGCAGCCGTGGACAGGGAGAGACCCAGTACTTC. Translation: CASSRGQGETQYF.

J is TRBJ2-3 and V is TRBV5-1, with a possible D match to TRBD2 (5 bases). There are 16 residues in the CDR3. Trimming removed 4 bases at V and 1 base at J, with 16 bases between. The germline CDR1 and CDR2 sequences are SGHRS and YFSETQ. The CDR3 coding sequence is TGCGCCAGCAGCGGAACGAGCCGGGGAGGCACAGATACGCAGTATTTT. Protein product: CASSGTSRGGTDTQYF.

V is TRBV7-8 and J is TRBJ2-1; D unclear. V shed 1 base and J shed 6 bases, with 7 bases lying between them. The CDR3 is 13 residues long. Germline V gene sequence: CDR1 SGHVS, CDR2 FQNEAQ. The CDR3 sequence: CASSLGLLNEQFF. In DNA, the CDR3 is TGTGCCAGCAGCTTAGGGCTTCTCAATGAGCAGTTCTTC. The variable domain in full, with the rest retrieved from reference TRBV7-8 and TRBJ2-1, is GAGVSQSPRYKVAKRGQDVALRCDPISGHVSLFWYQQALGQGPEFLTYFQNEAQLDKSGLPSDRFFAERPEGSVSTLKIQRTQQEDSAVYLCASSLGLLNEQFFGPGTRLTVL.

This sequence joins TRBV7-2 and TRBJ2-1; D call uncertain. The CDR3 has 15 amino acids. The V and J ends lost 7 bases and 3 bases respectively, with 16 bases between them. Germline V gene lookup returns CDR1 SGHTA and CDR2 FQGNSA. CDR3 bases: TGTGCCAGCAACCCTGTACAAAAAAACTACAATGAGCAGTTCTTC. Translation gives CASNPVQKNYNEQFF.

The CDR3 region has the DNA TGTGCCAGCAGCCCCGGATGGGGGGAGAATTCACCCCTCCACTTT. Its translation: CASSPGWGENSPLHF. The chain uses TRBV5-4 and TRBJ1-6, with D maybe TRBD1 (5 bases). The CDR3 totals 15 residues. Germline CDR1 SGHNT, CDR2 YYREEE (reference sequence). The V gene lost 4 bases and the J gene lost 7 bases, with 15 bases spanning the gap.

The chain has TRBV7-3 and TRBJ2-1; D possibly corresponds to TRBD2 (6 bases). This CDR3 contains 15 residues. Germline CDR1 SGHTA, CDR2 FQGTGA. Trimming stripped 5 bases from V and 8 bases from J, with 19 bases between. The CDR3 region has the DNA TGTGCCAGCAGCCCCCCTGGGGGGTCTCGAGATGAGCAGTTCTTC. Translated: CASSPPGGSRDEQFF.

The rearrangement links TRBV2 to TRBJ1-1; unclear D gene. This CDR3 has 13 residues. With 8 bases removed from V and 0 bases from J, the gap between germline ends came to 10 bases. Germline V gene sequence: CDR1 SNHLY, CDR2 FYNNEI. CDR3 amino acids: CASLAFLNTEAFF. The CDR3 DNA sequence: TGTGCCAGCTTAGCCTTTTTGAACACTGAAGCTTTCTTT.

V usage is TRBV20-1 and J usage is TRBJ2-3, with D possibly matching TRBD2 (7 bases). Germline-derived CDR1 and CDR2 are DFQATT and SNEGSKA (reference sequence). Trimming took off 3 bases at V and 3 bases at J, with 13 bases between the two ends. The CDR3 has 14 amino acids. The CDR3 bases are TGCAGTGCTAGTAAGGGGGGGGCGACAGATACGCAGTATTTT. Encoded protein: CSASKGGATDTQYF.

The chain employs TRBV5-7 and TRBJ2-6, with 12 bases matching TRBD1. TRBV5-7 is designated an ORF whose function remains uncertain. The CDR3 spans 18 residues. The junction had 5 bases not matched to a gene; V was cut back by 0 bases and J by 4 bases. The CDR3 DNA follows: TGTGCCAGCAGCTTGGTGGGACAGGGGGCGACCGGGGCCAACGTCCTGACTTTC. Protein product: CASSLVGQGATGANVLTF.

As concerns this clone: Distinct nucleotide sequences in the sample also encode this CDR3. The J gene is TRBJ2-7, the V gene TRBV7-3, with D possibly being TRBD1 (6 bases). CDR1 is SGHTA, CDR2 FQGTGA, per germline. V gave up 0 bases and J gave up 0 bases, with 6 bases separating them. The CDR3 extends over 14 amino acids. CDR3 coding DNA: TGTGCCAGCAGCTTAACAGGGGGCTCCTACGAGCAGTACTTC. Translated: CASSLTGGSYEQYF.